This T cell receptor (beta chain) was sequenced for a study of cytomegalovirus exposure and HLA in healthy donors. Study findings and constraints: Per a prior analysis, the majority of TCR beta V segments were productive roughly 87% or roughly 30% of the time. Sequencing had likely introduced a cluster of highly shared sequence variants as an artifact. When analyzed later, a missense DCLRE1C variant was found to be linked to TCR beta V- and J-gene trimming.

PCR primers comprised 60 Vbeta and 13 Jbeta primers. Sequencing was performed with immunoSEQ multiplex PCR; in TCRdb, only in-frame clones are kept and a portion is missing. The sample includes roughly 100,000 clones, roughly 79% of them seen just once. With regard to this clone: Its antigen is not known.

The V end lost 7 bases, the J end lost 3 bases, and 19 bases lay between the germline ends. This CDR3 comprises 15 residues. The germline gives CDR1 LNHDA, CDR2 SQIVND (reference sequence). The gene calls are TRBV19 and TRBJ2-7, with D maybe TRBD1 (8 bases). The receptor's source is a middle-aged woman in good health and CMV-seronegative. Sequenced: PBMCs. The CDR3 sequence is CASTASGGQGYEQYF. CDR3 coding DNA: TGTGCCAGTACAGCGTCGGGAGGACAGGGCTACGAGCAGTACTTC. Using reference TRBV19 and TRBJ2-7 for the parts outside the CDR3, the full variable domain is DGGITQSPKYLFRKEGQNVTLSCEQNLNHDAMYWYRQDPGQGLRLIYYSQIVNDFQKGDIAEGYSVSREKKESFPLTVTSAQKNPTAFYLCASTASGGQGYEQYFGPGTRLTVT.